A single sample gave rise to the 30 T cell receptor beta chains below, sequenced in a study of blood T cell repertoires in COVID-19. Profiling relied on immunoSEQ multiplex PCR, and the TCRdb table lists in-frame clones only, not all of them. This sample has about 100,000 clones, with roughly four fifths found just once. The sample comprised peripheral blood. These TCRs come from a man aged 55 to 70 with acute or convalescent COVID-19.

The CDR3 coding sequence is TGTGCCAGCCCTCTCATACCGGAGGCCCTCCACTTT. Its translation is CASPLIPEALHF. The gene calls are TRBV25-1 and TRBJ1-6; D not resolved. Germline CDR1 MGHDK, CDR2 SYGVNS. This CDR3 spans 12 amino acids. Trimming stripped 8 bases from V and 14 bases from J, with 16 bases between.

CDR3 region: CASSLAPGNTEAFF. CDR3 in DNA: TGTGCCAGCAGCTTGGCCCCCGGGAACACTGAAGCTTTCTTT. V gene TRBV5-6 combines with J gene TRBJ1-1, with D unclear. V lost 0 bases and J lost 1, with 7 bases in between. The CDR3 extends over 14 amino acids. Germline V gene data show CDR1 as SGHDT and CDR2 as YYEEEE.

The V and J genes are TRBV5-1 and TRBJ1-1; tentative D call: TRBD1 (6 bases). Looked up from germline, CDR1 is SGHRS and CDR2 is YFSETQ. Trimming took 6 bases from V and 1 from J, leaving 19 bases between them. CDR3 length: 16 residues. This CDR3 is CASTQQGIMRNTEAFF. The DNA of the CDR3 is TGCGCCAGCACGCAACAGGGTATCATGCGGAACACTGAAGCTTTCTTT.

The CDR3 loop is CASSYGTGAYNSPLHF. Here the CDR3 DNA reads TGTGCCAGCAGTTACGGGACAGGGGCATATAATTCACCCCTCCACTTT. The chain joins TRBV6-5 to TRBJ1-6, with 10 bases lining up with TRBD1. Trimming cost V 2 bases and J 4 bases; bases outside gene matches: 2. The CDR3 length is 16 residues. Germline values: CDR1 MNHEY, CDR2 SVGAGI.

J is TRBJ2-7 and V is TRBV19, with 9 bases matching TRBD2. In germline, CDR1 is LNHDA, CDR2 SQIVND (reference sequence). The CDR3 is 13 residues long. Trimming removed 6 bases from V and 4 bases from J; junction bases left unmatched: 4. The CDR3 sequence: CASSQAGGYEQYF. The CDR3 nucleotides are TGTGCCAGTAGCCAGGCGGGAGGGTACGAGCAGTACTTC.

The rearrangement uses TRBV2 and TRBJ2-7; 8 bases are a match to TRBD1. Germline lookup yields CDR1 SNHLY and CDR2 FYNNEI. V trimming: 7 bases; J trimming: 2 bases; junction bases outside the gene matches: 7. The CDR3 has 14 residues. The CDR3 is CASTEQGATYEQYF. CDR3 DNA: TGTGCCAGCACAGAGCAGGGGGCTACCTACGAGCAGTACTTC.

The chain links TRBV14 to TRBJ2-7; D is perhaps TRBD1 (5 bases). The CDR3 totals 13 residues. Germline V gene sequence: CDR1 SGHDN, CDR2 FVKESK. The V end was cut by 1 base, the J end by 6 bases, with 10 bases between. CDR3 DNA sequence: TGTGCCAGCAGCCAAGCTCGCAGGGCCGAGCAGTACTTC. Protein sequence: CASSQARRAEQYF. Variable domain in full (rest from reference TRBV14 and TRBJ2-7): EAGVTQFPSHSVIEKGQTVTLRCDPISGHDNLYWYRRVMGKEIKFLLHFVKESKQDESGMPNNRFLAERTGGTYSTLKVQPAELEDSGVYFCASSQARRAEQYFGPGTRLTVT.

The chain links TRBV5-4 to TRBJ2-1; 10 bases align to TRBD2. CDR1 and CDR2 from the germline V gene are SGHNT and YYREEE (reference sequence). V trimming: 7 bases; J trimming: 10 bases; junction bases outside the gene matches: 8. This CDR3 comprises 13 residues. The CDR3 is CASASGGATEQFF. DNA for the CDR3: TGTGCCAGCGCCAGCGGGGGGGCCACCGAGCAGTTCTTC.

The CDR3 region is CSASNTGGPYNEQFF. CDR3 nucleotides: TGCAGTGCTAGTAATACAGGGGGACCCTACAATGAGCAGTTCTTC. The chain links TRBV20-1 to TRBJ2-1, with TRBD1 identical over 8 bases. The CDR3 loop spans 15 amino acids. V lost 3 bases, J lost 2 bases, and 6 bases stayed unmatched. CDR1 is DFQATT, CDR2 SNEGSKA, per germline (reference sequence).

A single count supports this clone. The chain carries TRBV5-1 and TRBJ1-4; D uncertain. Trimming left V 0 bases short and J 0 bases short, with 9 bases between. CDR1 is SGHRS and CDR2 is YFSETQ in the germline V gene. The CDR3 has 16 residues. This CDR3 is CASSLGISATNEKLFF. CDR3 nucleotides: TGCGCCAGCAGCTTGGGAATCTCGGCAACTAATGAAAAACTGTTTTTT.

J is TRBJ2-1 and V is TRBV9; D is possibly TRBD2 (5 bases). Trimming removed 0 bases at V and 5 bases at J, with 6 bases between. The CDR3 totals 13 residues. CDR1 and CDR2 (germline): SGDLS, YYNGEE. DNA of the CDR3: TGTGCCAGCAGCGTAGAGGAGGACAATGAGCAGTTCTTC. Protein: CASSVEEDNEQFF.

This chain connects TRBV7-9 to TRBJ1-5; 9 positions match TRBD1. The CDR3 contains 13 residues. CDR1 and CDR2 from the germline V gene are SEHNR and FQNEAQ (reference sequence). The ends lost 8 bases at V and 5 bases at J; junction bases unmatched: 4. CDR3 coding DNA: TGTGCCAGCGCGGGACAGGGTGATCAGCCCCAGCATTTT. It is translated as CASAGQGDQPQHF. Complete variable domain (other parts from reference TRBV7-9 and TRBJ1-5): DTGVSQNPRHKITKRGQNVTFRCDPISEHNRLYWYRQTLGQGPEFLTYFQNEAQLEKSRLLSDRFSAERPKGSFSTLEIQRTEQGDSAMYLCASAGQGDQPQHFGDGTRLSIL.

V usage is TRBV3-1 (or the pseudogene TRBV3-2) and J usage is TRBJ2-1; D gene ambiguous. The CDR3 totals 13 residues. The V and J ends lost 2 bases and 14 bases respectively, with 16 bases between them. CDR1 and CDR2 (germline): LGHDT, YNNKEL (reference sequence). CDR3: CASSQFGSFREFF. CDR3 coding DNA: TGTGCCAGCAGCCAATTTGGGTCCTTTCGGGAGTTCTTC.

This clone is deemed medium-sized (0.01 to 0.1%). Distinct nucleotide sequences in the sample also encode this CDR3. The CDR3 loop reads CASSHSGTGEYEQYF. CDR3 coding DNA: TGCGCCAGCAGCCACTCCGGGACAGGAGAGTACGAGCAGTACTTC. The chain links TRBV4-3 to TRBJ2-7, with TRBD1 matching 8 bases. The V and J ends lost 3 bases and 4 bases, in that order; junction bases with no gene match: 8. CDR1 is LGHNA and CDR2 is YSLEER in the germline V gene. The CDR3 sequence is 15 residues long.

The CDR3 here is CASSGVGAANEQFF. CDR3 nucleotides: TGTGCCAGCAGTGGAGTAGGGGCCGCCAATGAGCAGTTCTTC. This chain links TRBV2 with TRBJ2-1, with a weak D call TRBD1 (5 bases). The V end lost 4 bases, the J end lost 6 bases, and 13 bases lay between the germline ends. Per germline, CDR1 SNHLY and CDR2 FYNNEI. The CDR3 runs 14 residues.

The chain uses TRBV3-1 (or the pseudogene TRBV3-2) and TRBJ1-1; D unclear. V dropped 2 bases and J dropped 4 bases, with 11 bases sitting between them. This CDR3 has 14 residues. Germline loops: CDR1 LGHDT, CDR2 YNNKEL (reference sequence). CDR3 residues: CASSQNRGITEAFF. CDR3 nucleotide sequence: TGTGCCAGCAGCCAAAACCGAGGGATCACTGAAGCTTTCTTT.

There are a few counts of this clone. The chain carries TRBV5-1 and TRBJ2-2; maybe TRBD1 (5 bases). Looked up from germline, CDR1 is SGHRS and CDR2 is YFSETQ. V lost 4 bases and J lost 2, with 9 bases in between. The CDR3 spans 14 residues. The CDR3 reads CASSVDINTGELFF. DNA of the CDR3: TGCGCCAGCAGCGTGGACATTAACACCGGGGAGCTGTTTTTT.

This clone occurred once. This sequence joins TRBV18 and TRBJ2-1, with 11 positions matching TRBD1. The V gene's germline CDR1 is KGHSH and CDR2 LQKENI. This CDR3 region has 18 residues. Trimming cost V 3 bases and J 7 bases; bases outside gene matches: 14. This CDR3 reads CASSPVRTGGGGGNEQFF. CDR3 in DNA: TGTGCCAGCTCACCTGTTAGGACAGGGGGCGGAGGTGGTAATGAGCAGTTCTTC.

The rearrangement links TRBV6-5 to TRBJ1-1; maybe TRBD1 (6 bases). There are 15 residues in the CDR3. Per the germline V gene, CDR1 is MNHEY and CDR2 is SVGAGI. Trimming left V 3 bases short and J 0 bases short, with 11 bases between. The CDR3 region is CASSYDRNMNTEAFF. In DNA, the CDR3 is TGTGCCAGCAGTTATGACAGGAACATGAACACTGAAGCTTTCTTT.

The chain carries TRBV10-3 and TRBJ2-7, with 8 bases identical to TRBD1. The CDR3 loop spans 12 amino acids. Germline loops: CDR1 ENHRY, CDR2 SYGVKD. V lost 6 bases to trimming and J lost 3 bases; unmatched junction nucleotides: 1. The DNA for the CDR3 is TGTGCCATCAGAGGACAGGGCTACGAGCAGTACTTC. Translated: CAIRGQGYEQYF.

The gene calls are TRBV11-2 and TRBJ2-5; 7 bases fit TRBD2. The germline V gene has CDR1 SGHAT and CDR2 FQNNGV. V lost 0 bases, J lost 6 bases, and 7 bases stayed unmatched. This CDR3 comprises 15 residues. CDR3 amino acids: CASSLDRPSGKTQYF. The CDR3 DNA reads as TGTGCCAGCAGCTTAGATCGTCCTAGCGGAAAGACCCAGTACTTC.

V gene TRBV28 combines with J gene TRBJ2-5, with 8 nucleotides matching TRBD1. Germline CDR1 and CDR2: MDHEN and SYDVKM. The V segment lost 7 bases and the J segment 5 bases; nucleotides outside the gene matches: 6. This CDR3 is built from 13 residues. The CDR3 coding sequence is TGTGCCAGCAAGGCAGGGGGCGTTGAGACCCAGTACTTC. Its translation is CASKAGGVETQYF.

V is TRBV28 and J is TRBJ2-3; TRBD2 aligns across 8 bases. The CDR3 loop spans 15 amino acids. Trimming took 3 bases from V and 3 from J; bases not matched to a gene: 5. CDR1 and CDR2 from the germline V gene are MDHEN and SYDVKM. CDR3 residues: CASSFISGNTDTQYF. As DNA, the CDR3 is TGTGCCAGCAGTTTCATTAGCGGGAATACAGATACGCAGTATTTT.

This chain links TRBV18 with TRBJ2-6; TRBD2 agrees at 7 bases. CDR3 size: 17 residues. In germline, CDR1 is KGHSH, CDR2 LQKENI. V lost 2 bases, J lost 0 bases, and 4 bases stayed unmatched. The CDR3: CASSPAGVASGANVLTF. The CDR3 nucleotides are TGTGCCAGCTCACCAGCGGGAGTCGCCTCTGGGGCCAACGTCCTGACTTTC.

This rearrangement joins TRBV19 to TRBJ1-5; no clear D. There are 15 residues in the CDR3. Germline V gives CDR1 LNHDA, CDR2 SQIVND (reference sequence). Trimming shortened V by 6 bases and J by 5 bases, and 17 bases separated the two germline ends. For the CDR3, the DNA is TGTGCCAGTAGCATTTCACAGATAGCGGATCAGCCCCAGCATTTT. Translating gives CASSISQIADQPQHF.

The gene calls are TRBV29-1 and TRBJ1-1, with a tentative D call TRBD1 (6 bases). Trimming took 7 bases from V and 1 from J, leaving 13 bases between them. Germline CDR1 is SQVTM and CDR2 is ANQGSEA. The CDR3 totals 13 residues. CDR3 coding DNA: TGCAGCGCTACGACAGGCCCGAACACTGAAGCTTTCTTT. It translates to CSATTGPNTEAFF.

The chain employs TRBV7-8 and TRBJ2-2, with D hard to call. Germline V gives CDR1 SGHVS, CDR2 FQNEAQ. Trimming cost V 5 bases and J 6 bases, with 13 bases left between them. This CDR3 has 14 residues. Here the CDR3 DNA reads TGTGCCAGCAGCCTATCCGACAAAGCCGGGGAGCTGTTTTTT. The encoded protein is CASSLSDKAGELFF.

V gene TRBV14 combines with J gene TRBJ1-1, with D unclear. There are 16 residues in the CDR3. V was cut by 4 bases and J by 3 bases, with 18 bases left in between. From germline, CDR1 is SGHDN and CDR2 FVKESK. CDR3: CASSLAPLPLDTEAFF. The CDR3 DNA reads TGTGCCAGCAGCCTTGCCCCCCTCCCCCTAGACACTGAAGCTTTCTTT.

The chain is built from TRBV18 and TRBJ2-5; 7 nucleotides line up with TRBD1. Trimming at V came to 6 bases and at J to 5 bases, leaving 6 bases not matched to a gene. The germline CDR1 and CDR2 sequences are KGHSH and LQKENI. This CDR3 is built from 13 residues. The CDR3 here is CASSLGTAETQYF. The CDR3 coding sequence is TGTGCCAGCTCCCTCGGGACAGCGGAGACCCAGTACTTC.

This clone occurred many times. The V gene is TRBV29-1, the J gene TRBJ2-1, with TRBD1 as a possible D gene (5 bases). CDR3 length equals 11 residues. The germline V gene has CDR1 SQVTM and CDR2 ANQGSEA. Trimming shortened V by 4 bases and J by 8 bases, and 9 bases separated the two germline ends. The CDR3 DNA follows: TGCAGCGTTGTGACAGCTCATGAGCAGTTCTTC. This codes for CSVVTAHEQFF.